A single sample gave rise to the 15 T cell receptor beta chains below, sequenced in a study of lung T cells in sarcoidosis with Löfgren's syndrome. TCRdb re-called the reads through MiXCR, storing one row per CDR3 protein. The sample gives about 4,000 distinct CDR3 sequences, approximately 20% of which show up once; 7% to 9% is in the top ten. Sequenced sample: CD4+ T cells from bronchoalveolar lavage. Receptor source: a human donor with sarcoidosis (Löfgren's syndrome or another form), or a control subject (not recorded which).

The table lists this clonotype with many counts. This chain links TRBV18 with TRBJ2-7, with D unclear. The CDR3 is made up of 12 amino acids. Looked up from germline, CDR1 is KGHSH and CDR2 is LQKENI. V was shortened by 5 bases and J by 0 bases, with 5 bases between the two germline ends. CDR3 bases: TGTGCCAGCTCAACAAACTCCTACGAGCAGTACGTC. Translated, it gives CASSTNSYEQYV.

Comment on this clonotype: Just one base apart from a much larger clone, this may be a read error. The J gene is TRBJ2-5, the V gene TRBV12-2; the table names TRBD2, a call not compared with the DNA. TRBV12-2 has pseudogene status. The CDR3 has 17 residues. The CDR3 DNA sequence: TGTGCAAGTCGCTTAGCGGGCATCCCTAGAGAGGGAGTGACCCAGTACTTC. The encoded protein is CASRLAGIPREGVTQYF.

Sample share makes this clonotype medium-sized. V gene TRBV19 combines with J gene TRBJ2-4; D might be TRBD1 (5 bases). Germline CDR1 is LNHDA and CDR2 is SQIVND (reference sequence). The CDR3 extends over 17 amino acids. The V end lost 4 bases, the J end lost 4 bases, and 20 bases lay between the germline ends. The DNA for the CDR3 is TGTGCCAGTAGTACCCGTTCCGGACAAAGTACAAAAAACATTCAGTACTTC. It translates to CASSTRSGQSTKNIQYF. Looking up the rest from reference TRBV19 and TRBJ2-4 gives the full variable domain: DGGITQSPKYLFRKEGQNVTLSCEQNLNHDAMYWYRQDPGQGLRLIYYSQIVNDFQKGDIAEGYSVSREKKESFPLTVTSAQKNPTAFYLCASSTRSGQSTKNIQYFGAGTRLSVL.

This clonotype was seen at least ten times. The V and J genes are TRBV10-1 and TRBJ1-4, with D unresolved. Trimming removed 4 bases at V and 5 bases at J, with 8 bases between. CDR1 and CDR2 (germline): WNHNN, SYGVQD (reference sequence). The CDR3 extends over 13 amino acids. In DNA, the CDR3 is TGCGCCAGCAGTGGAGACACCAATGAAAAACTGTTTTTT. Its protein product is CASSGDTNEKLFF.

By proportion, this clonotype is medium-sized. The chain combines TRBV4-2 with TRBJ1-5; 9 nucleotides line up with TRBD1. The CDR3 is made up of 15 amino acids. J was trimmed by 5 bases and V by 3 bases; bases with no gene match: 5. CDR1 is LGHNA and CDR2 is YNFKEQ in the germline V gene. The CDR3 DNA reads as TGTGCCAGCAGCCAGGAACGGACAGGGGATCAGCCCCAGCATTTT. The encoded protein is CASSQERTGDQPQHF.

This clonotype is deemed medium-sized (0.01 to 0.1%). The genes are TRBV16 and TRBJ1-1; D possibly corresponds to TRBD1 (5 bases). Trimming left V 4 bases short and J 4 bases short, with 13 bases between. Germline CDR1 and CDR2: KGHSY and FQNENV. This CDR3 region has 14 residues. The CDR3: CASSRTGGFTEAFF. CDR3 in DNA: TGTGCCAGCAGCCGAACGGGGGGTTTCACTGAAGCTTTCTTT.

Judged by abundance, this clonotype is medium-sized. V usage is TRBV7-2 and J usage is TRBJ1-3, with D maybe TRBD1 (5 bases). Looked up from germline, CDR1 is SGHTA and CDR2 is FQGNSA. The CDR3 is 16 amino acids. Trimming pared 3 bases from V and 0 bases from J, leaving 12 bases between. CDR3 residues: CASSFRGGTSGNTIYF. The CDR3 DNA is TGTGCCAGCAGCTTCCGCGGTGGGACCTCTGGAAACACCATATATTTT.

This clonotype is judged medium-sized (0.01 to 0.1%). The gene calls are TRBV4-2 and TRBJ2-3; TRBD2 matches 8 bases. The CDR3 has 16 residues. Germline CDR1 and CDR2: LGHNA and YNFKEQ. V lost 0 bases, J lost 5 bases, and 7 bases stayed unmatched. In DNA form, the CDR3 reads TGTGCCAGCAGCCAAGAGCTAGCGGGCAGTTTAGATACGCAGTATTTT. Amino acids: CASSQELAGSLDTQYF.

The rearrangement uses TRBV27 and TRBJ2-1, with D possibly called TRBD1 or TRBD2 (5 bases each). Per the germline V gene, CDR1 is MNHEY and CDR2 is SMNVEV (reference sequence). V lost 3 bases and J lost 4, with 16 bases in between. This CDR3 has 16 amino acids. The CDR3 sequence is CASSFVRGGVYNEQFF. CDR3 in DNA: TGTGCCAGCAGTTTTGTGAGGGGTGGAGTATACAATGAGCAGTTCTTC.

Notes on this clonotype: Mismatch with germline at one junction end may stem from a read error. This chain joins TRBV5-4 and TRBJ1-2; D remains ambiguous. The CDR3 covers 16 residues. The germline V gene encodes CDR1 SGHNT and CDR2 YYREEE (reference sequence). CDR3 DNA: TGTGCCAGCAGCCCAGCTTCTTCACCTTACAGCTATGGCCACACCTTT. As protein: CASSPASSPYSYGHTF.

This clonotype has a count of ten or more. The gene calls are TRBV7-9 and TRBJ2-3; 8 nucleotides line up with TRBD1. V gave up 5 bases and J gave up 3 bases; unmatched junction bases: 4. Germline V gives CDR1 SEHNR, CDR2 FQNEAQ (reference sequence). CDR3 length equals 14 residues. The CDR3 sequence is CASSRGQGTDTQYF. The CDR3 bases are TGTGCCAGCAGCCGAGGACAGGGTACAGATACGCAGTATTTT.

By its share, this clonotype is medium-sized. This chain connects TRBV20-1 to TRBJ2-1; 12 positions match TRBD2. CDR3 length equals 15 residues. The germline gives CDR1 DFQATT, CDR2 SNEGSKA (reference sequence). With 6 bases clipped from V and 0 bases from J, the junction kept 3 bases outside the gene matches. The CDR3 nucleotides are TGCAGTGCCCCGGGACTAGCGGGCTCCTACAATGAGCAGTTCTTC. The encoded protein is CSAPGLAGSYNEQFF.

The chain carries TRBV6-9 and TRBJ2-7, with D possibly being TRBD1 (7 bases). Germline assignment: CDR1 MNHGY and CDR2 SVAAGI. The CDR3 contains 13 residues. The CDR3 is CSSNAWRGQAQYV. CDR3 DNA: TGCTCCAGCAACGCGTGGAGGGGGCAGGCACAGTACGTC.

At least ten counts were recorded for this clonotype. The chain uses TRBV12-3 or TRBV12-4 and TRBJ2-7; 11 nucleotides line up with TRBD2. V dropped 5 bases and J dropped 6; count of bases not matched to a gene: 12. This CDR3 has 16 residues. The CDR3 coding sequence is TGTGCCAGCAGTGCCGCATCTAGCGGGAGGATCGGCGAGCAGTACTTC. Translating gives CASSAASSGRIGEQYF.

This clonotype was seen repeatedly, ten times or more. J is TRBJ1-1 and V is TRBV5-5; D gene uncertain. CDR3 size: 14 residues. Trimming stripped 0 bases from V and 0 bases from J, with 6 bases between. Per germline, CDR1 SGHKS and CDR2 YYEKEE (reference sequence). The CDR3 DNA sequence: TGTGCCAGCAGCTTGGAACTCCTGAACACTGAAGCTTTCTTT. Protein: CASSLELLNTEAFF.